The entry below gives a single TCR beta chain sequence along with its context. Its antigen remains unknown. Repertoires were generated with immunoSEQ multiplex PCR, while TCRdb's copy carries only in-frame clones and drops some. The data contain 30,000 to 35,000 clones, 80% to 90% of them singletons. The sample originates from a study of PD-1 blockade in classical Hodgkin lymphoma. Overall study findings and caveats: TCR diversity in CD4+, not CD8+, cells rose significantly by C4D1. The repertoire differences lack a defined cause, possibly disease activity or prior therapy. Patients who began taking nivolumab under 1 year after ASCT were left out.

Relapse after autologous stem cell transplantation occurred in every patient, and brentuximab vedotin exposure varied. Complete response, partial response or progressive disease were the best responses. V was cut by 2 bases and J by 3 bases, with 13 bases left in between. From germline, CDR1 is ENHRY and CDR2 SYGVKD. This CDR3 is 16 amino acids long. Material: peripheral blood mononuclear cells (PBMCs), obtained at baseline. The V gene is TRBV10-3, the J gene TRBJ1-4; the D gene is possibly TRBD1 (5 bases). The TCR was taken from a human donor with classical Hodgkin lymphoma. The CDR3 DNA sequence: TGTGCCATCAGTGAGATTAGGGGAGTAGCTAATGAAAAACTGTTTTTT. This translates into CAISEIRGVANEKLFF.